Presented here are 15 T cell receptor beta chains from one specimen sequenced in a study of control samples from healthy donors and cancer patients. Method: immunoSEQ multiplex PCR; TCRdb's copy keeps in-frame clones and lacks some. The table includes around 81,000 clones, 80% to 95% detected once. Sequencing used blood. The receptors originated from a woman in her twenties or thirties in good health.

The rearrangement uses TRBV6-1 and TRBJ1-5; D is ambiguous. From germline, CDR1 is MNHNS and CDR2 SASEGT. CDR3 length: 15 residues. Trimming left V 2 bases short and J 2 bases short, with 10 bases between. Here the CDR3 reads CASSESTYGNQPQHF. The CDR3 DNA reads as TGTGCCAGCAGTGAAAGTACTTATGGCAATCAGCCCCAGCATTTT.

The genes are TRBV21-1 and TRBJ1-6. TRBV21-1 is reported as a pseudogene. This CDR3 has 18 residues. The chain's CDR3 is CASSKAPHRGSYNSPLHF. In nucleotides, the CDR3 is TGTGCCAGCAGCAAAGCGCCCCACCGGGGCTCCTATAATTCACCCCTCCACTTT.

In regard to this clone: Other DNA sequences within the sample encode an identical CDR3. The chain is built from TRBV18 and TRBJ2-5; D is unclear. Germline CDR1 KGHSH, CDR2 LQKENI. The CDR3 is 11 amino acids. Trimming took 6 bases from V and 2 from J, leaving 4 bases between them. CDR3: CASSPQETQYF. The CDR3 DNA reads TGTGCCAGCTCTCCGCAAGAGACCCAGTACTTC.

This clone was recorded only once. The gene calls are TRBV19 and TRBJ1-2; D gene uncertain. V gave up 3 bases and J gave up 4 bases, with 15 bases separating them. The germline V gene has CDR1 LNHDA and CDR2 SQIVND (reference sequence). This CDR3 comprises 15 residues. CDR3 region: CASSIWTPEIYGYTF. In nucleotides, the CDR3 is TGTGCCAGTAGTATTTGGACGCCAGAGATCTATGGCTACACCTTC. The full variable domain, in which reference TRBV19 and TRBJ1-2 provide the parts outside the CDR3, is DGGITQSPKYLFRKEGQNVTLSCEQNLNHDAMYWYRQDPGQGLRLIYYSQIVNDFQKGDIAEGYSVSREKKESFPLTVTSAQKNPTAFYLCASSIWTPEIYGYTFGSGTRLTVV.

The genes are TRBV5-6 and TRBJ2-7; a possible D gene is TRBD2 (5 bases). CDR1 is SGHDT and CDR2 is YYEEEE in the germline V gene. The CDR3 contains 14 residues. V was pared by 2 bases and J by 2 bases, with 11 bases between. CDR3 nucleotide sequence: TGTGCCAGCAGCTTATCTGGGAGAACCTACGAGCAGTACTTC. This encodes CASSLSGRTYEQYF.

This chain's CDR3 is CASSLVGLAGAGEQFF. In DNA, the CDR3 is TGCGCCAGCAGCTTGGTAGGGCTAGCGGGAGCGGGTGAGCAGTTCTTC. The chain couples TRBV5-1 to TRBJ2-1, with 10 bases fitting TRBD2. The germline V gene encodes CDR1 SGHRS and CDR2 YFSETQ. The CDR3 runs to 16 residues. Trimming at V came to 0 bases and at J to 9 bases, leaving 9 bases not matched to a gene.

The chain links TRBV29-1 to TRBJ2-7, with 12 bases matching TRBD2. The CDR3 is 13 amino acids. CDR1 SQVTM and CDR2 ANQGSEA come from the germline V gene. The junction had 4 bases not matched to a gene; V was cut back by 3 bases and J by 7 bases. Here the CDR3 DNA reads TGCAGCGTTGAGAAACTAGCGGGAGGAGAGCAGTACTTC. Translated: CSVEKLAGGEQYF.

V and J are TRBV27 and TRBJ2-3; D is possibly TRBD1 or TRBD2 (6 bases each). V shed 6 bases and J shed 2 bases, with 18 bases lying between them. Germline CDR1 reads MNHEY; CDR2 reads SMNVEV (reference sequence). The length of the CDR3 is 16 residues. DNA of the CDR3: TGTGCCAGCAGACAGGGTACCACTAGCTTCACAGATACGCAGTATTTT. It codes for CASRQGTTSFTDTQYF.

The gene calls are TRBV7-9 and TRBJ1-1; 7 positions match TRBD1. CDR3 length: 19 residues. Germline V CDR1 and CDR2: SEHNR, FQNEAQ (reference sequence). V lost 3 bases and J lost 5; bases outside the gene matches: 21. The CDR3 DNA sequence: TGTGCCAGCAGCTTTTCTCCGGGACTAGTAACCCCAGGGGGAACTGAAGCTTTCTTT. Translating it yields CASSFSPGLVTPGGTEAFF.

The rearrangement joins TRBV6-2 or TRBV6-3 to TRBJ1-3, with no clear D. Germline values: CDR1 MNHEY, CDR2 SVGEGT. The V end was cut by 0 bases, the J end by 0 bases, with 6 bases between. The CDR3 extends over 15 amino acids. The CDR3 DNA sequence: TGTGCCAGCAGTTACTCCGGGCCCTCTGGAAACACCATATATTTT. Translation gives CASSYSGPSGNTIYF.

The chain is built from TRBV2 and TRBJ1-1; a weak D match, TRBD1 (5 bases). V lost 1 base and J 3 bases, leaving 6 bases between the germline ends. Germline-derived CDR1 and CDR2 are SNHLY and FYNNEI. CDR3 length: 13 amino acids. For the CDR3, the DNA is TGTGCCAGCAGTGAAGGGGACTACACTGAAGCTTTCTTT. The encoded protein is CASSEGDYTEAFF.

The chain combines TRBV11-2 with TRBJ2-2; D could derive from TRBD1 or TRBD2 (5 bases each). The CDR3 has 15 amino acids. Between the trimmed V and J ends, which lost 3 bases and 5 bases, there was a span of 13 bases. Germline-derived CDR1 and CDR2 are SGHAT and FQNNGV. The CDR3 protein is CASSLWGKRTGELFF. In nucleotides, the CDR3 is TGTGCCAGCAGCTTGTGGGGGAAAAGGACCGGGGAGCTGTTTTTT.

V gene TRBV7-9 combines with J gene TRBJ1-2; possible D gene TRBD1, 5 bases. CDR3 length: 16 residues. The germline V and J ends were trimmed by 0 bases and 4 bases, with 15 bases remaining between them. Germline V gene data show CDR1 as SEHNR and CDR2 as FQNEAQ (reference sequence). In DNA form, the CDR3 reads TGTGCCAGCAGCTTAGCGCGTAGTGACAGTCGCTATGGCTACACCTTC. Translated: CASSLARSDSRYGYTF.

The V and J genes are TRBV20-1 and TRBJ2-1; D is uncertain. In germline, CDR1 is DFQATT, CDR2 SNEGSKA (reference sequence). This CDR3 spans 12 amino acids. The V end was cut by 3 bases, the J end by 9 bases, with 12 bases between. The CDR3 coding sequence is TGCAGTGCTAGTTCGAGCGTGGGTGAGCAGTTCTTC. Translating gives CSASSSVGEQFF.

This sequence joins TRBV19 and TRBJ1-5; 8 nucleotides align to TRBD1. The germline gives CDR1 LNHDA, CDR2 SQIVND (reference sequence). This CDR3 comprises 15 residues. The ends lost 3 bases at V and 4 bases at J; junction bases unmatched: 5. The CDR3 DNA follows: TGTGCCAGTAGTATGACCGGGACAGGAAATCAGCCCCAGCATTTT. It yields the protein CASSMTGTGNQPQHF.